Presented here are 15 T cell receptor beta chains from one specimen sequenced in a study of blood T cell repertoires in COVID-19. Clones were read by immunoSEQ multiplex PCR, and TCRdb kept only the in-frame ones, dropping some. Seen here are 180,000 or so clones, around 84% observed once, and the top ten hold about 14%. Sequenced sample: peripheral blood. The receptors stem from a woman aged 65 to 85 with COVID-19, enrolled during active disease.

CDR3 loop: CASSRGTGVTGELFF. The CDR3 nucleotides are TGTGCCAGCAGTCGGGGGACAGGGGTAACCGGGGAGCTGTTTTTT. The rearrangement links TRBV6-5 to TRBJ2-2, with 10 positions matching TRBD1. The CDR3 runs to 15 residues. Germline assignment: CDR1 MNHEY and CDR2 SVGAGI. With V trimmed by 5 bases and J by 5 bases, 5 bases remained unmatched.

This chain uses TRBV6-2 or TRBV6-3 with TRBJ2-7; 7 bases are shared with TRBD1. Germline trimming cut 5 bases from V and 2 bases from J; bases unmatched to any gene: 3. The CDR3 is 13 amino acids. Germline lookup yields CDR1 MNHEY and CDR2 SVGEGT. This chain's CDR3 is CASSKDRAYEQYV. For the CDR3, the DNA is TGTGCCAGCAGTAAAGACAGGGCCTACGAGCAGTACGTC.

The chain employs TRBV27 and TRBJ2-7; 8 bases are shared with TRBD1. The germline CDR1 and CDR2 sequences are MNHEY and SMNVEV (reference sequence). Trimming cost V 6 bases and J 3 bases; bases outside gene matches: 10. CDR3 length equals 15 residues. CDR3 sequence: CASRAAGTGHYEQYF. CDR3 nucleotides: TGTGCCAGCAGGGCCGCCGGGACAGGTCACTACGAGCAGTACTTC.

Only a few counts were recorded for this clone. The chain has TRBV10-3 and TRBJ1-2, with D maybe TRBD1 (6 bases). The CDR3 covers 15 residues. Germline V gene data show CDR1 as ENHRY and CDR2 as SYGVKD. The germline V and J ends were trimmed by 2 bases and 4 bases, with 14 bases remaining between them. The CDR3 coding sequence is TGTGCCATCAGTGAGGGAGGGGGGGGCGCCTATGGCTACACCTTC. Amino acid sequence: CAISEGGGGAYGYTF.

As to this clone: Additional DNA sequences in this sample encode the identical CDR3. DNA for the CDR3: TGTGCCAGCAGTCTAGCGGGGGGGACGGATACGCAGTATTTT. Translating it yields CASSLAGGTDTQYF. This chain links TRBV6-5 with TRBJ2-3; 12 nucleotides line up with TRBD2. The CDR3 has 14 amino acids. Germline CDR1 MNHEY, CDR2 SVGAGI. V lost 5 bases, J lost 6 bases, and 3 bases stayed unmatched.

Only a few counts were recorded for this clone. The rearrangement joins TRBV7-8 to TRBJ1-4; D is possibly TRBD1 (5 bases). The V gene lost 8 bases and the J gene lost 8 bases, with 21 bases spanning the gap. The CDR3 runs to 15 residues. Germline V lookup: CDR1 SGHVS, CDR2 FQNEAQ. CDR3 loop: CASLRQGGVGEKLFF. CDR3 coding DNA: TGTGCCAGCCTTAGGCAGGGAGGGGTAGGGGAAAAACTGTTTTTT.

V gene TRBV9 combines with J gene TRBJ2-3, with D possibly TRBD2 on 6 matching bases. The V end lost 0 bases, the J end lost 8 bases, and 16 bases lay between the germline ends. Germline CDR1 SGDLS, CDR2 YYNGEE. The CDR3 totals 15 residues. The DNA for the CDR3 is TGTGCCAGCAGCGTAGACGGACTACCGGCAGCTACGCAGTATTTT. Translation gives CASSVDGLPAATQYF.

The CDR3 is CASNLGLAGAADTQYF. The DNA for the CDR3 is TGTGCCAGTAACCTCGGACTAGCGGGAGCGGCAGATACGCAGTATTTT. The chain is built from TRBV19 and TRBJ2-3; 13 bases match TRBD2. Losses at the gene ends were 7 bases for V and 4 bases for J; bases not matched to a gene: 8. The CDR3 spans 16 residues. CDR1 and CDR2 from the germline V gene are LNHDA and SQIVND (reference sequence).

This chain joins TRBV19 and TRBJ2-3, with D uncertain. V lost 7 bases and J lost 1, with 15 bases in between. The CDR3 is 15 amino acids. CDR1 is LNHDA, CDR2 SQIVND, per germline (reference sequence). The CDR3: CASKALIEGTDTQYF. As DNA, the CDR3 is TGTGCCAGTAAGGCCCTTATTGAGGGCACAGATACGCAGTATTTT.

The rearrangement joins TRBV2 to TRBJ1-1; the D gene is possibly TRBD1 (6 bases). V was pared by 5 bases and J by 1 base, with 11 bases between. Germline V gene data show CDR1 as SNHLY and CDR2 as FYNNEI. CDR3 length: 14 residues. As DNA, the CDR3 is TGTGCCAGCAGTACAGGGATGGCGAACACTGAAGCTTTCTTT. Translation: CASSTGMANTEAFF.

This chain connects TRBV28 to TRBJ2-5, with a weak D call TRBD1 (6 bases). The CDR3 is made up of 15 amino acids. The V gene's germline CDR1 is MDHEN and CDR2 SYDVKM. The ends were cut back, 5 bases at V and 1 base at J, with 14 bases in the middle. The CDR3 loop is CASSPLRGGQETQYF. As DNA, the CDR3 is TGTGCCAGCAGTCCCCTCCGAGGGGGCCAAGAGACCCAGTACTTC.

The J gene is TRBJ2-3, the V gene TRBV9; 9 bases are a match to TRBD2. The CDR3 loop spans 17 amino acids. The V and J ends lost 0 bases and 5 bases, in that order; junction bases with no gene match: 10. Germline CDR1 and CDR2: SGDLS and YYNGEE. CDR3 sequence (DNA): TGTGCCAGCAGCGTAGCTCCGTCCGGCGGGGGGGGAGATACGCAGTATTTT. Protein sequence: CASSVAPSGGGGDTQYF.

The CDR3 loop is CASSSRDFEAFF. The CDR3 nucleotides read TGTGCCAGCAGTTCCCGGGACTTTGAAGCTTTCTTT. The chain employs TRBV6-5 and TRBJ1-1, with TRBD1 as a possible D gene (5 bases). V was trimmed by 4 bases and J by 7 bases, leaving 10 bases between them. This CDR3 contains 12 residues. From germline, CDR1 is MNHEY and CDR2 SVGAGI.

The V call is TRBV30, the J call TRBJ1-1; perhaps TRBD1 as D (6 bases). Trimming removed 3 bases at V and 5 bases at J, with 19 bases between. Germline CDR1 reads GTSNPN; CDR2 reads SVGIG (reference sequence). The CDR3 is made up of 15 amino acids. CDR3 sequence reads: CAWRDRGYDRTEAFF. DNA of the CDR3: TGTGCCTGGAGGGACCGAGGCTATGACAGGACTGAAGCTTTCTTT.

This chain links TRBV5-6 with TRBJ1-2; D gene uncertain. The germline V gene has CDR1 SGHDT and CDR2 YYEEEE. The V end lost 4 bases, the J end lost 2 bases, and 9 bases lay between the germline ends. The CDR3 contains 13 residues. CDR3 sequence reads: CASSPGRNYGYTF. DNA for the CDR3: TGTGCCAGCAGCCCGGGTCGGAACTATGGCTACACCTTC.